This T cell receptor (beta chain) comes out of a study of immune cell composition in non-small cell lung cancer. In the study overall: Most cases were lung adenocarcinoma or squamous cell carcinoma. Notes on the study in general: Lung squamous cell carcinoma tumours had significantly higher top 10 clone scores and productive clonality than lung adenocarcinoma.

Profiling relied on immunoSEQ multiplex PCR, and the TCRdb table lists in-frame clones only, not all of them. The sample lists fewer than 2,000 clones, over 65% occurring once. This CDR3 contains 15 residues. Germline loops: CDR1 SEHNR, CDR2 FQNEAQ (reference sequence). Trimming cost V 5 bases and J 5 bases; bases outside gene matches: 5. Template was genomic DNA from frozen, unsorted single-cell suspensions. This clone was seen only once. What it recognizes is unknown. The V and J genes are TRBV7-9 and TRBJ1-6, with TRBD1 matching over 8 bases. The source material was lung tumor tissue. The clonotype was recovered from a human donor with non-small cell lung cancer. This CDR3 reads CASSTRTGNNSPLHF. The CDR3 bases are TGTGCCAGCAGCACCCGGACAGGGAATAATTCACCCCTCCACTTT.